Shown below are 15 T cell receptor beta chains from a single sample sequenced in a study of blood T cell repertoires in COVID-19. The assay was immunoSEQ multiplex PCR, and TCRdb's table has in-frame clones only and misses some. The sample shows some 130,000 clones, almost 85% of them seen only once. The sequenced sample consisted of peripheral blood. All receptors derive from a man in his 60s with acute or convalescent COVID-19.

V and J are TRBV11-3 and TRBJ2-1, with 7 bases lining up with TRBD2. The CDR3 runs to 16 residues. The trim removed 4 bases at V and 8 bases at J, leaving 14 bases unmatched. Germline V gene lookup returns CDR1 SGHNT and CDR2 YENEEA. CDR3 bases: TGTGCCAGCAGCTACAGAAGGGCTAGCCGGGGGGATGAGCAGTTCTTC. It specifies CASSYRRASRGDEQFF.

This clone was detected once. The gene calls are TRBV10-3 and TRBJ2-1, with TRBD1 matching 7 bases. The germline V gene has CDR1 ENHRY and CDR2 SYGVKD. With 7 bases clipped from V and 5 bases from J, the junction kept 8 bases outside the gene matches. This CDR3 comprises 14 residues. Here the CDR3 DNA reads TGTGCCATCAAAATCCGGGACAGCCACAATGAGCAGTTCTTC. It specifies CAIKIRDSHNEQFF.

The chain couples TRBV12-3 or TRBV12-4 to TRBJ1-2, with D unresolved. V lost 1 base and J lost 5, with 5 bases in between. The CDR3 has 12 residues. The CDR3: CASSLVGYGYTF. The CDR3 bases are TGTGCCAGCAGTTTAGTCGGTTATGGCTACACCTTC.

This chain joins TRBV24-1 and TRBJ2-7, with 8 bases aligning to TRBD1. The CDR3 is 14 amino acids. CDR1 is KGHDR and CDR2 is SFDVKD in the germline V gene. Trimming at V came to 4 bases and at J to 5 bases, leaving 6 bases not matched to a gene. CDR3 sequence: CATSDRDRGDEQYF. The CDR3, as DNA: TGTGCCACCAGTGACCGAGACAGGGGCGACGAGCAGTACTTC.

The chain is built from TRBV7-3 and TRBJ1-1, with D possibly matching TRBD1 (6 bases). Looked up from germline, CDR1 is SGHTA and CDR2 is FQGTGA. Deletions cut 0 bases from V and 1 base from J, with 9 bases between. This CDR3 region has 15 residues. CDR3: CASSLTGTKNTEAFF. In DNA, the CDR3 is TGTGCCAGCAGCTTAACGGGGACAAAGAACACTGAAGCTTTCTTT.

The chain joins TRBV2 to TRBJ2-3; D is possibly TRBD1 (5 bases). V shed 3 bases and J shed 5 bases, with 15 bases lying between them. This CDR3 is 15 amino acids long. CDR1 and CDR2 (germline): SNHLY, FYNNEI. CDR3 amino acids: CASSDVLAGRDTQYF. The CDR3 nucleotides read TGTGCCAGCAGTGACGTTTTGGCAGGGCGAGATACGCAGTATTTT.

The J gene is TRBJ1-1, the V gene TRBV19, with no clear D. Germline CDR1 reads LNHDA; CDR2 reads SQIVND (reference sequence). The length of the CDR3 is 15 residues. V was clipped by 2 bases and J by 4 bases, with 14 bases between them. CDR3 protein: CASSILFGGRTEAFF. In DNA, the CDR3 is TGTGCCAGTAGTATACTATTCGGTGGGCGCACTGAAGCTTTCTTT. The whole variable domain, filled in from reference TRBV19 and TRBJ1-1, reads DGGITQSPKYLFRKEGQNVTLSCEQNLNHDAMYWYRQDPGQGLRLIYYSQIVNDFQKGDIAEGYSVSREKKESFPLTVTSAQKNPTAFYLCASSILFGGRTEAFFGQGTRLTVV.

The table lists this clone with a count of one. The V and J genes are TRBV5-6 and TRBJ2-2; 7 nucleotides agree with TRBD2. CDR1 is SGHDT and CDR2 is YYEEEE in the germline V gene. The length of the CDR3 is 16 residues. The V gene end was trimmed by 4 bases and the J gene end by 2 bases; junction bases not matched to a gene: 8. CDR3: CASSRRLAVNTGELFF. For the CDR3, the DNA is TGTGCCAGCAGCCGAAGACTAGCAGTAAACACCGGGGAGCTGTTTTTT.

The chain uses TRBV5-1 and TRBJ2-1, with D perhaps matching TRBD1 (5 bases). Germline V gene data show CDR1 as SGHRS and CDR2 as YFSETQ. Trimming took off 0 bases at V and 3 bases at J, with 10 bases between the two ends. The CDR3 length is 15 residues. The CDR3 DNA reads TGCGCCAGCAGCTTGGTCACGACAGTCTACAATGAGCAGTTCTTC. Translated: CASSLVTTVYNEQFF.

The V and J genes are TRBV10-1 and TRBJ1-1, with 7 bases lining up with TRBD1. The CDR3 has 15 amino acids. Germline V gives CDR1 WNHNN, CDR2 SYGVQD (reference sequence). With V trimmed by 6 bases and J by 1 base, 8 bases remained unmatched. The CDR3 DNA reads TGCGCCAGCAGAAATTTCGGGACAGAGAACACTGAAGCTTTCTTT. Translating gives CASRNFGTENTEAFF.

The rearrangement joins TRBV24-1 to TRBJ1-1; maybe TRBD1 (6 bases). The CDR3 runs 18 residues. V shed 2 bases and J shed 1 base, with 19 bases lying between them. Germline V gene data show CDR1 as KGHDR and CDR2 as SFDVKD. The CDR3 DNA sequence: TGTGCCACCAGTGATTCGCGGCCGGTGGGCAGGGGGAACACTGAAGCTTTCTTT. Translated: CATSDSRPVGRGNTEAFF.

The chain joins TRBV7-3 to TRBJ2-1, with 11 bases fitting TRBD2. V was clipped by 5 bases and J by 6 bases; unmatched bases: 9. Germline CDR1 SGHTA, CDR2 FQGTGA. The CDR3 has 16 amino acids. The CDR3 region has the DNA TGTGCCAGCAGCCTCCGCGGGACTAGCGGACTCAATGAGCAGTTCTTC. It is translated as CASSLRGTSGLNEQFF.

The chain links TRBV6-2 or TRBV6-3 to TRBJ2-3, with 8 bases aligning to TRBD1. Germline V gene data show CDR1 as MNHEY and CDR2 as SVGEGT. The CDR3 length is 17 residues. Trimming cost V 5 bases and J 4 bases; bases outside gene matches: 14. The CDR3 DNA reads TGTGCCAGCAGTCCCGGACAGGGAGTTTGGGGCCCAGATACGCAGTATTTT. This encodes CASSPGQGVWGPDTQYF.

This clone came up a few times. The genes are TRBV4-2 and TRBJ1-1, with 8 bases lining up with TRBD1. CDR3 length equals 15 residues. Germline trimming cut 0 bases from V and 11 bases from J; bases unmatched to any gene: 11. Germline CDR1 reads LGHNA; CDR2 reads YNFKEQ. The chain's CDR3 is CASSQDPKETGDAFF. In DNA form, the CDR3 reads TGTGCCAGCAGCCAAGATCCTAAGGAGACAGGGGACGCTTTCTTT.

V usage is TRBV6-2 or TRBV6-3 and J usage is TRBJ2-3; 9 bases map to TRBD1. In germline, CDR1 is MNHEY, CDR2 SVGEGT. Losses at the gene ends were 2 bases for V and 5 bases for J; bases not matched to a gene: 8. CDR3 length equals 16 residues. CDR3 residues: CASSYPATGGRDTQYF. The CDR3 region has the DNA TGTGCCAGCAGTTACCCGGCGACAGGGGGTAGAGATACGCAGTATTTT.